Following are 5 T cell receptor beta chains from one sample sequenced in a study of blood T cell repertoires in COVID-19. Sequencing used immunoSEQ multiplex PCR; TCRdb keeps in-frame clones, though not all of them. In the table there are 350,000 to 500,000 clones, 88% of which are singletons. What was sequenced was PBMCs or T cells enriched from blood (not recorded which). These receptors were obtained from a woman aged 18-29 years who had been exposed to COVID-19.

Concerning this clone itself: Other DNA sequences in the sample encode the same CDR3. This chain uses TRBV28 with TRBJ1-2; 10 nucleotides match TRBD1. J lost 5 bases, V lost 5 bases, and 5 bases had no gene match. Germline-derived CDR1 and CDR2 are MDHEN and SYDVKM. This CDR3 comprises 14 residues. The DNA of the CDR3 is TGTGCCAGCAGTCCCCCGGGACAGGGGTATGGCTACACCTTC. Protein sequence: CASSPPGQGYGYTF.

The chain has TRBV5-4 and TRBJ2-2; 7 bases line up with TRBD1. Germline V lookup: CDR1 SGHNT, CDR2 YYREEE (reference sequence). This CDR3 contains 19 residues. The V segment lost 4 bases and the J segment 7 bases; nucleotides outside the gene matches: 22. The CDR3 spells CASSPSGQSDRDRDGELFF. CDR3 DNA sequence: TGTGCCAGCAGCCCCTCGGGACAGAGTGATCGAGACCGAGACGGGGAGCTGTTTTTT. The entire variable domain, with the rest obtained from reference TRBV5-4 and TRBJ2-2, is as follows: ETGVTQSPTHLIKTRGQQVTLRCSSQSGHNTVSWYQQALGQGPQFIFQYYREEENGRGNFPPRFSGLQFPNYSSELNVNALELDDSALYLCASSPSGQSDRDRDGELFFGEGSRLTVL.

The J gene is TRBJ2-1, the V gene TRBV11-1; 7 nucleotides align to TRBD2. Germline CDR1 reads SGHAT; CDR2 reads FQDESV (reference sequence). CDR3 length equals 16 residues. The V segment lost 2 bases and the J segment 0 bases; nucleotides outside the gene matches: 4. The CDR3 reads CASSLRGRGSYNEQFF. As DNA, the CDR3 is TGTGCCAGCAGCTTACGGGGGAGGGGCTCCTACAATGAGCAGTTCTTC.

The gene calls are TRBV28 and TRBJ2-7; maybe TRBD1 (6 bases). V lost 4 bases and J lost 3, with 10 bases in between. CDR1 MDHEN and CDR2 SYDVKM come from the germline V gene. This CDR3 has 13 residues. The CDR3: CASSSGQNYEQYF. In DNA, the CDR3 is TGTGCCAGCAGTTCAGGACAGAACTACGAGCAGTACTTC.

Only a few counts were recorded for this clone. The rearrangement uses TRBV5-6 and TRBJ2-3; 11 bases map to TRBD2. The J segment lost 2 bases and the V segment lost 3 bases, leaving 2 bases of the junction unmatched. Germline assignment: CDR1 SGHDT and CDR2 YYEEEE. The CDR3 contains 15 residues. The CDR3 DNA is TGTGCCAGCAGCTGGGGACTAGCGGACACAGATACGCAGTATTTT. Translation gives CASSWGLADTDTQYF. The full variable domain, with the rest looked up from reference TRBV5-6 and TRBJ2-3, is DAGVTQSPTHLIKTRGQQVTLRCSPKSGHDTVSWYQQALGQGPQFIFQYYEEEERQRGNFPDRFSGHQFPNYSSELNVNALLLGDSALYLCASSWGLADTDTQYFGPGTRLTVL.